A selection of T cell receptor beta chains follows, all from one sample in a study of T cell responses to AZD1222 COVID-19 vaccine. TCRdb keeps only in-frame clones here, not all; method: immunoSEQ multiplex PCR. The sample lists approximately 150,000 clones, about 92% seen once, with 4.5% to 5.5% in the top ten. Here the sequenced sample was peripheral blood, taken on day 0 of AZD1222 vaccination. The receptor set was obtained from an adult in good health. CDR3s include the opening cysteine and the closing phenylalanine or tryptophan. Each record gives: clone size, D gene, J gene, V gene, CDR3 DNA, CDR3 protein. A D gene is named only where the DNA matches it firmly. A clone size is listed for some rows: how often the clone was seen (once, few, many), or a class if it is expanded.

>NA|NA|TRBJ1-5|TRBV3-1/TRBV3-2
TGTGCCAGCAGCCAAGTTTTATCGCGGCGGGCTTTGGGTGGCAATCAGCCCCAGCATTTT
CASSQVLSRRALGGNQPQHF
>NA|TRBD2|TRBJ2-3|TRBV6-5
TGTGCCAGCAGTTACTACGCGGGAGGGCCCCTAGATACGCAGTATTTT
CASSYYAGGPLDTQYF
>NA|TRBD1|TRBJ1-1|TRBV10-3
TGTGCCATCAACTCCGGACAGGGCTCTGAAGCTTTCTTT
CAINSGQGSEAFF
>NA|TRBD2|TRBJ2-5|TRBV5-6
TGTGCCAGCAGCTTGAAGAGCGGGGGGCCAGAGACCCAGTACTTC
CASSLKSGGPETQYF
>NA|TRBD2|TRBJ2-2|TRBV19
TGTGCCAGTAGTATCCGAGGACTAGCGGGCACCGGGGAGCTGTTTTTT
CASSIRGLAGTGELFF
>NA|NA|TRBJ1-2|TRBV6-5
TGTGCCAGCAGACGGGCAGGCCCCTATGGCTACACCTTC
CASRRAGPYGYTF
>NA|NA|TRBJ1-1|TRBV7-2
TGTGCCAGCAGCTTGGTCCAGGGGAGAACGAACACTGAAGCTTTCTTT
CASSLVQGRTNTEAFF
>NA|TRBD2|TRBJ2-1|TRBV4-1
TGCGCCAGCAGCCAAGGAGCGGGGGGCCTCAATGAGCAGTTCTTC
CASSQGAGGLNEQFF
>NA|NA|TRBJ1-1|TRBV10-3
TGTGCCATCAGTGAAGGGGACACTGAAGCTTTCTTT
CAISEGDTEAFF
>NA|TRBD1|TRBJ1-2|TRBV3-1/TRBV3-2
TGTGCCAGCAGCCAGGGCGTGGCAGGGGGCTCGAATGGCTACACCTTC
CASSQGVAGGSNGYTF
>NA|NA|TRBJ2-7|TRBV19
TGTGCCAGTAGCCCAGTAAGCAGGGGGGTCTACGAGCAGTACTTC
CASSPVSRGVYEQYF
>NA|TRBD2|TRBJ2-7|TRBV5-1
TGCGCCAGCAGCCCCCCGGGAGGATACGAGCAGTACTTC
CASSPPGGYEQYF
>few|NA|TRBJ1-1|TRBV5-1
TGCGCCAGCCGTCGGGGGGCGCAGAACACTGAAGCTTTCTTT
CASRRGAQNTEAFF
>NA|NA|TRBJ1-1|TRBV28
TGTGCCAGCAGGACCCATGAGGGGACTGAAGCTTTCTTT
CASRTHEGTEAFF
>NA|NA|TRBJ1-1|TRBV5-5
TGTGCCAGCAGCTTGGGGGGTGAGACTGAAGCTTTCTTT
CASSLGGETEAFF
>once|NA|TRBJ2-2|TRBV29-1
TGCAGCGCTGGGGAGGGGGGTCCCGGGGAGCTGTTTTTT
CSAGEGGPGELFF
>few|NA|TRBJ2-1|TRBV29-1
TGCAGCGTCGACCCGGGACTGGGTCGTTCTGAGCAGTTCTTC
CSVDPGLGRSEQFF
>NA|TRBD2|TRBJ2-7|TRBV6-5
TGTGCCAGCAGTTACAAGCGGGAGGAGGCCTACGAGCAGTACTTC
CASSYKREEAYEQYF
>NA|NA|TRBJ2-1|TRBV5-5
TGTGCCAGCAGCTACGGGACGCCGAGCTCCTACAATGAGCAGTTCTTC
CASSYGTPSSYNEQFF
>NA|TRBD2|TRBJ2-1|TRBV19
TGTGCCAGTAGTGCTAGCGGGAGTTTTTACAATGAGCAGTTCTTC
CASSASGSFYNEQFF
>NA|NA|TRBJ2-7|TRBV20-1
TGCAGTGCTAGTACTCCTTCCTTGGCCGGTGGCTACGAGCAGTACTTC
CSASTPSLAGGYEQYF
>NA|NA|TRBJ2-7|TRBV30
TGTGCCTGGAGTGGGGTGAGGGCAGGGGCGATCTACGAGCAGTACTTC
CAWSGVRAGAIYEQYF
>NA|TRBD2|TRBJ2-7|TRBV7-9
TGTGCCAGCAGCAAAAGGCAGCTAGCGGACTCCTACGAGCAGTACTTC
CASSKRQLADSYEQYF
>NA|TRBD2|TRBJ2-7|TRBV10-2
TGCGCCAGCAGCCCCACTAGCGGGGGGGCCTACGAGCAGTACTTC
CASSPTSGGAYEQYF
>NA|NA|TRBJ1-1|TRBV29-1
TGCAGCGTTGTCCTGGTAATCAACACTGAAGCTTTCTTT
CSVVLVINTEAFF
>NA|TRBD2|TRBJ2-1|TRBV23-1
TGCGCCAGCAGTTCATGGACTAGCGAGGGGGATGAGCAGTTCTTC
CASSSWTSEGDEQFF
>NA|TRBD1|TRBJ1-6|TRBV5-6
TGTGCCAGCAGCTTGGGGGGACAGATCCGGAGCTCACCCCTCCACTTT
CASSLGGQIRSSPLHF
>NA|NA|TRBJ2-3|TRBV20-1
TGCAGTGCTAGTAAGTCGGCGGGGTTGGCAGATACGCAGTATTTT
CSASKSAGLADTQYF
>NA|NA|TRBJ1-1|TRBV12-3/TRBV12-4
TGTGCCAGCAGCAGGGGGAACACTGAAGCTTTCTTT
CASSRGNTEAFF
>NA|NA|TRBJ2-3|TRBV7-2
TGTGCCAGCAGCTTAGCTTCGTTTAGCACAGATACGCAGTATTTT
CASSLASFSTDTQYF
>NA|NA|TRBJ2-7|TRBV6-1
TGTGCCAGCAGTGAAGCCCCCCACGAGCAGTACTTC
CASSEAPHEQYF
>NA|NA|TRBJ2-7|TRBV4-3
TGCGCCAGCAGCCAAACCGCCGGAGGGGGTAGATACGAGCAGTACTTC
CASSQTAGGGRYEQYF
>NA|NA|TRBJ2-2|TRBV10-3
TGTGCCATCAGGAATACCCGGGACACCGGGGAGCTGTTTTTT
CAIRNTRDTGELFF
>NA|NA|TRBJ1-4|TRBV5-6
TGTGCCAGCAGCTCGGCTGGAGGAGCAACTAATGAAAAACTGTTTTTT
CASSSAGGATNEKLFF
>NA|TRBD2|TRBJ2-2|TRBV4-3
TGCGCCAGCAGCCTCTACCGGGGGGTTTCCGGGGAGCTGTTTTTT
CASSLYRGVSGELFF
>NA|NA|TRBJ1-2|TRBV5-6
TGTGCCAGCAGCCTTCCGACCGCAACCTATGGCTACACCTTC
CASSLPTATYGYTF
>NA|TRBD2|TRBJ2-7|TRBV14
TGTGCCAGCAGCCGGACTAGCGGGAGCTTCGAGCAGTACTTC
CASSRTSGSFEQYF
>NA|TRBD1|TRBJ1-4|TRBV6-6
TGTGCCAGCAGCAACAGGGGGCGCGATGAAAAACTGTTTTTT
CASSNRGRDEKLFF
>once|NA|TRBJ2-2|TRBV23-1
TGCGCCAGCAGTCAGTCCGACAGGCACACCGGGGAGCTGTTTTTT
CASSQSDRHTGELFF
>NA|TRBD1|TRBJ1-1|TRBV30
TGTGCCTGGAGTCTCCGACAGGGGGCATCTGAAGCTTTCTTT
CAWSLRQGASEAFF
>NA|NA|TRBJ1-2|TRBV29-1
TGCAGCGTTGAAGGCCACAGGGTCTACTATGGCTACACCTTC
CSVEGHRVYYGYTF
>NA|TRBD2|TRBJ2-1|TRBV3-1/TRBV3-2
TGTGCCAGCAGGAGCGGGGGGTCATACAATGAGCAGTTCTTC
CASRSGGSYNEQFF
>NA|NA|TRBJ1-5|TRBV5-1
TGCGCCAGCAGCTTGGGGCACCAACCAAATCAGCCCCAGCATTTT
CASSLGHQPNQPQHF
>NA|NA|TRBJ1-2|TRBV28
TGTGCCAGCAGCCAGGAGTTCTTGATCTATGGCTACACCTTC
CASSQEFLIYGYTF
>once|NA|TRBJ1-2|TRBV19
TGTGCCCGGCGCGGTGGGGGGGCTAGGGACTATGGCTACACCTTC
CARRGGGARDYGYTF
>NA|NA|TRBJ1-3|TRBV2
TGTGCCAGCAGTGAAGGTTTGGGATTCTCTGGAAACACCATATATTTT
CASSEGLGFSGNTIYF
>NA|TRBD1|TRBJ2-3|TRBV10-3
TGTGCCATCAGCGGGGGACAGGGCATTACAGATACGCAGTATTTT
CAISGGQGITDTQYF
>NA|TRBD1|TRBJ1-2|TRBV6-6
TGTGCCAGCAGTTTTGACAGGGGGGTTGGCTACACCTTC
CASSFDRGVGYTF
>NA|NA|TRBJ2-3|TRBV4-3
TGCGCCAGCAGCCAGAGGATTAGCGGTCGGGGGAGGGATACGCAGTATTTT
CASSQRISGRGRDTQYF
>once|NA|TRBJ1-3|TRBV5-5
TGTGCCAGCAGCCCCGGGGACTCCCGCTCTGGAAACACCATATATTTT
CASSPGDSRSGNTIYF
>NA|NA|TRBJ2-5|TRBV6-5
TGTGCCAGCATCGGCAGGGGAAAGACCCAGTACTTC
CASIGRGKTQYF
>NA|NA|TRBJ1-2|TRBV20-1
TGCAGTGCTAGTACAGATATTTGGGGCTACACCTTC
CSASTDIWGYTF